This T cell receptor beta chain was obtained from a study of blood T cells in healthy people across ages. Findings and caveats of the study: CMV status of donors was unknown, possibly confounding expanded clonotype changes.

Isolated PBMCs totaled at least 6.5 million in each sample. Trimming pared 0 bases from V and 8 bases from J, leaving 10 bases between. Germline V gene data show CDR1 as SEHNR and CDR2 as FQNEAQ (reference sequence). The CDR3 covers 13 residues. Points on this clonotype: The antigen is unknown.

Together with a sample-barcoded 5' primer, a J-beta primer mix was included in a second PCR lasting about 7 to 12 cycles. TCRdb ran MiXCR on the 5' RACE reads and lists one entry per CDR3 protein. The sample lists about a million distinct CDR3 sequences; roughly two fifths were seen once. The clonotype was recovered from a man aged 18 to 35 in good health. The rearrangement joins TRBV7-9 to TRBJ1-2, with D unclear. The sample was blood. CDR3 protein: CASSLAAPTGYTF. The CDR3 DNA reads as TGTGCCAGCAGCTTAGCGGCCCCCACCGGCTACACCTTC. Based on the CDR3 plus reference TRBV7-9 and TRBJ1-2, the full variable domain is DTGVSQNPRHKITKRGQNVTFRCDPISEHNRLYWYRQTLGQGPEFLTYFQNEAQLEKSRLLSDRFSAERPKGSFSTLEIQRTEQGDSAMYLCASSLAAPTGYTFGSGTRLTVV.